The 30 T cell receptor beta chains below all came from one sample that was sequenced in a study of control samples from healthy donors and cancer patients. Clones were sequenced by immunoSEQ multiplex PCR, and TCRdb holds only the in-frame ones, with some missing. The repertoire has 150,000 to 200,000 clones, around 90% of them found once; the top ten carry over 1.1%. Material: blood. These receptors were obtained from a woman aged 50 to 60 in good health.

The V and J genes are TRBV12-1 and TRBJ2-7; the tabulated D call, TRBD2, remains unverified against the DNA. TRBV12-1 is an annotated pseudogene. CDR3 length: 18 amino acids. For the CDR3, the DNA is TGTGCCAGCAGTTTTAGGAAGTCCCTACTAGCGCTAAGGGGCGAGCAGTACTTC. Its translation: CASSFRKSLLALRGEQYF.

The rearrangement uses TRBV9 and TRBJ1-1; D perhaps matches TRBD1 (6 bases). The CDR3 runs to 16 residues. Trimming took 0 bases from V and 0 from J, leaving 12 bases between them. Per germline, CDR1 SGDLS and CDR2 YYNGEE. The CDR3 protein is CASSVGGGVLNTEAFF. The CDR3 region has the DNA TGTGCCAGCAGCGTAGGAGGGGGAGTGTTGAACACTGAAGCTTTCTTT.

The count of this clone is one. The chain joins TRBV5-4 to TRBJ2-1, with D maybe TRBD2 (6 bases). This CDR3 has 13 residues. Per the germline V gene, CDR1 is SGHNT and CDR2 is YYREEE (reference sequence). The V and J ends lost 1 base and 8 bases respectively, with 10 bases between them. The CDR3 DNA follows: TGTGCCAGCAGCTTGCAGGGAGGATATGAGCAGTTCTTC. Translating gives CASSLQGGYEQFF.

The chain combines TRBV5-1 with TRBJ2-1, with TRBD2 as a possible D gene (6 bases). V shed 4 bases and J shed 1 base, with 15 bases lying between them. This CDR3 contains 16 residues. Germline V gene lookup returns CDR1 SGHRS and CDR2 YFSETQ. The CDR3 sequence: CASSNAPSDSYNEQFF. CDR3 nucleotides: TGCGCCAGCAGCAACGCACCTAGCGATTCCTACAATGAGCAGTTCTTC.

The V call is TRBV6-5, the J call TRBJ1-1, with 8 bases matching TRBD1. From germline, CDR1 is MNHEY and CDR2 SVGAGI. This CDR3 has 15 amino acids. V trimming: 5 bases; J trimming: 8 bases; junction bases outside the gene matches: 13. CDR3 coding DNA: TGTGCCAGCAGTCGAAGGTTGGGCAGGGGGCCAGAAGCTTTCTTT. This codes for CASSRRLGRGPEAFF.

The chain joins TRBV6-5 to TRBJ2-5; the match to TRBD2 covers 10 bases. The CDR3 consists of 16 residues. Germline assignment: CDR1 MNHEY and CDR2 SVGAGI. After removal of 0 bases from V and 2 bases from J, the junction contained 3 bases not matched to a gene. CDR3 sequence: CASSYSVAGGQETQYF. As DNA, the CDR3 is TGTGCCAGCAGTTACTCGGTAGCGGGGGGTCAAGAGACCCAGTACTTC.

V and J are TRBV27 and TRBJ2-2; 8 nucleotides match TRBD1. Per germline, CDR1 MNHEY and CDR2 SMNVEV (reference sequence). The CDR3 is 15 amino acids. With 8 bases clipped from V and 0 bases from J, the junction kept 5 bases outside the gene matches. CDR3 coding DNA: TGTGCCAGCTCCCCAGGGGGCGCGAACACCGGGGAGCTGTTTTTT. Translation gives CASSPGGANTGELFF.

CDR3 coding DNA: TGTGCCAGCACCCCTCGGCTAGCCCAATTTGAGACCCAGTACTTC. Protein: CASTPRLAQFETQYF. V usage is TRBV5-4 and J usage is TRBJ2-5, with D tentatively TRBD2 (5 bases). CDR3 length: 15 amino acids. V dropped 6 bases and J dropped 5 bases, with 20 bases sitting between them. Looked up from germline, CDR1 is SGHNT and CDR2 is YYREEE (reference sequence). Using reference TRBV5-4 and TRBJ2-5 for the parts outside the CDR3, the full variable domain is ETGVTQSPTHLIKTRGQQVTLRCSSQSGHNTVSWYQQALGQGPQFIFQYYREEENGRGNFPPRFSGLQFPNYSSELNVNALELDDSALYLCASTPRLAQFETQYFGPGTRLLVL.

The chain combines TRBV5-6 with TRBJ1-6; the match to TRBD1 covers 7 bases. Germline V CDR1 and CDR2: SGHDT, YYEEEE. J was trimmed by 9 bases and V by 1 base; bases with no gene match: 7. CDR3 length equals 15 residues. The CDR3 here is CASSLLGQRFSPLHF. CDR3 coding DNA: TGTGCCAGCAGCTTGCTGGGACAGAGGTTTTCACCCCTCCACTTT.

This sequence joins TRBV5-1 and TRBJ2-1; TRBD2 agrees at 8 bases. The CDR3 spans 15 residues. The ends lost 5 bases at V and 0 bases at J; junction bases unmatched: 4. CDR1 SGHRS and CDR2 YFSETQ come from the germline V gene. The CDR3 is CASRSSGSSYNEQFF. In nucleotides, the CDR3 is TGCGCCAGCAGATCGAGCGGGAGCTCCTACAATGAGCAGTTCTTC.

The genes are TRBV19 and TRBJ1-4, with D hard to call. The germline V and J ends were trimmed by 6 bases and 3 bases, with 11 bases remaining between them. CDR1 is LNHDA and CDR2 is SQIVND in the germline V gene (reference sequence). The CDR3 extends over 14 amino acids. The CDR3 reads CASRRALANEKLFF. DNA of the CDR3: TGTGCCAGTAGAAGAGCATTGGCTAATGAAAAACTGTTTTTT.

V gene TRBV10-3 combines with J gene TRBJ1-2, with D perhaps matching TRBD1 (6 bases). CDR3 length equals 13 residues. Germline CDR1 and CDR2: ENHRY and SYGVKD. The V gene lost 4 bases and the J gene lost 8 bases, with 14 bases spanning the gap. DNA for the CDR3: TGTGCCATCAGTGCGGGGGGGGCGGAGGGCTACACCTTC. Protein: CAISAGGAEGYTF.

The rearrangement uses TRBV5-6 and TRBJ1-6; D not certain. V lost 1 base and J 0 bases, leaving 8 bases between the germline ends. Germline V gives CDR1 SGHDT, CDR2 YYEEEE. The CDR3 runs 16 residues. CDR3 sequence (DNA): TGTGCCAGCAGCTTGCCGCAGCGCTCCTATAATTCACCCCTCCACTTT. Translated, it gives CASSLPQRSYNSPLHF.

The rearrangement uses TRBV20-1 and TRBJ1-4; D is unresolved. This CDR3 is 11 amino acids long. V gave up 1 base and J gave up 4 bases, with 1 base separating them. Germline CDR1 DFQATT, CDR2 SNEGSKA (reference sequence). The CDR3 here is CSARVNEKLFF. CDR3 coding DNA: TGCAGTGCTAGAGTTAATGAAAAACTGTTTTTT.

The V call is TRBV4-3, the J call TRBJ2-5, with TRBD1 matching over 11 bases. The CDR3 totals 15 residues. Unmatched junction bases numbered 6, after V lost 4 bases and J lost 5 bases. Germline assignment: CDR1 LGHNA and CDR2 YSLEER. CDR3 sequence reads: CASSRGQGAGETQYF. The CDR3 DNA reads as TGCGCCAGCAGCCGAGGACAGGGGGCCGGGGAGACCCAGTACTTC.

The chain is built from TRBV6-5 and TRBJ2-1, with 11 bases that match TRBD2. V trimming: 2 bases; J trimming: 4 bases; junction bases outside the gene matches: 1. Germline V gene data show CDR1 as MNHEY and CDR2 as SVGAGI. CDR3 length equals 15 residues. The CDR3 DNA reads as TGTGCCAGCAGTTACGGGACTAGCGGATACAATGAGCAGTTCTTC. Residues: CASSYGTSGYNEQFF.

This chain uses TRBV6-1 with TRBJ1-5; weak D call: TRBD1 (5 bases). V lost 1 base to trimming and J lost 3 bases, with 7 bases between them. The V gene's germline CDR1 is MNHNS and CDR2 SASEGT. The CDR3 length is 14 residues. CDR3 DNA: TGTGCCAGCAGTGAAGGGGGCCTCAATCAGCCCCAGCATTTT. It yields the protein CASSEGGLNQPQHF.

The chain uses TRBV5-4 and TRBJ2-5, with 12 bases lining up with TRBD2. CDR1 is SGHNT, CDR2 YYREEE, per germline (reference sequence). J was trimmed by 0 bases and V by 4 bases; bases with no gene match: 7. CDR3 length: 17 residues. The CDR3 DNA follows: TGTGCCAGCAGCCCCGGCACTAGCGGGGGGTACCAAGAGACCCAGTACTTC. Protein product: CASSPGTSGGYQETQYF.

The V and J genes are TRBV4-3 and TRBJ1-4; D unresolved. Germline V gene lookup returns CDR1 LGHNA and CDR2 YSLEER. The length of the CDR3 is 16 residues. Trimming took off 0 bases at V and 8 bases at J, with 16 bases between the two ends. The CDR3 reads CASSQDEPGGGEKLFF. For the CDR3, the DNA is TGCGCCAGCAGCCAAGATGAGCCGGGAGGCGGCGAAAAACTGTTTTTT.

The rearrangement joins TRBV6-5 to TRBJ1-2; tentatively, D is TRBD1 (6 bases). The V end lost 6 bases, the J end lost 0 bases, and 14 bases lay between the germline ends. There are 15 residues in the CDR3. The germline CDR1 and CDR2 sequences are MNHEY and SVGAGI. The CDR3 bases are TGTGCCAGCAGCGGACAGTCGGCGGCTAACTATGGCTACACCTTC. It specifies CASSGQSAANYGYTF.

This sequence joins TRBV28 and TRBJ2-5; 8 positions agree with TRBD1. The germline gives CDR1 MDHEN, CDR2 SYDVKM. After removal of 3 bases from V and 7 bases from J, the junction contained 10 bases not matched to a gene. This CDR3 has 15 amino acids. CDR3 bases: TGTGCCAGCAGTTTGGCAGGGGGCGCGAGGGGGACCCAGTACTTC. It is translated as CASSLAGGARGTQYF.

The chain joins TRBV7-9 to TRBJ1-3, with unresolved D. CDR1 and CDR2 from the germline V gene are SEHNR and FQNEAQ (reference sequence). The CDR3 length is 15 residues. V was clipped by 5 bases and J by 0 bases, with 11 bases between them. CDR3 loop: CASSTDRGSGNTIYF. CDR3 nucleotide sequence: TGTGCCAGCAGCACCGACCGGGGCTCTGGAAACACCATATATTTT.

In the case of this clone: At the DNA level, this CDR3 is encoded by other sequences in the same sample as well. The CDR3 region has the DNA TGTGCCATCAGTGAGTCGGGGGGGCCCAATCAGCCCCAGCATTTT. Translated: CAISESGGPNQPQHF. The genes are TRBV10-3 and TRBJ1-5; TRBD1 is a possible D gene (6 bases). V lost 0 bases, J lost 3 bases, and 9 bases lay in between. CDR1 and CDR2 (germline): ENHRY, SYGVKD. The CDR3 totals 15 residues.

This clone has only one observation. This sequence joins TRBV7-6 and TRBJ2-3; TRBD1 aligns across 8 bases. The J segment lost 0 bases and the V segment lost 2 bases, leaving 10 bases of the junction unmatched. This CDR3 contains 18 residues. Per the germline V gene, CDR1 is SGHVS and CDR2 is FNYEAQ. CDR3: CASSLSNSGTGSTDTQYF. CDR3 in DNA: TGTGCCAGCAGCTTAAGCAACTCCGGGACAGGTAGCACAGATACGCAGTATTTT.

This chain links TRBV7-9 with TRBJ2-6, with D uncertain. The ends were cut back, 7 bases at V and 4 bases at J, with 14 bases in the middle. Germline CDR1 reads SEHNR; CDR2 reads FQNEAQ (reference sequence). The CDR3 has 15 amino acids. CDR3 in amino acids: CASTTQPAGANVLTF. The DNA of the CDR3 is TGTGCCAGCACGACTCAACCGGCCGGGGCCAACGTCCTGACTTTC. Filled out from reference TRBV7-9 and TRBJ2-6, the complete variable domain reads DTGVSQNPRHKITKRGQNVTFRCDPISEHNRLYWYRQTLGQGPEFLTYFQNEAQLEKSRLLSDRFSAERPKGSFSTLEIQRTEQGDSAMYLCASTTQPAGANVLTFGAGSRLTVL.

J is TRBJ1-2 and V is TRBV7-3; the match to TRBD1 covers 7 bases. Per germline, CDR1 SGHTA and CDR2 FQGTGA. Trimming cost V 2 bases and J 11 bases; bases outside gene matches: 8. The CDR3 totals 13 residues. The CDR3 sequence is CASSLSPGTAYTF. The CDR3 DNA follows: TGTGCCAGCAGCTTATCCCCCGGGACAGCTTACACCTTC.

The V call is TRBV28, the J call TRBJ1-2; no definite D call. The CDR3 runs to 13 residues. The V end was cut by 3 bases, the J end by 6 bases, with 11 bases between. CDR1 MDHEN and CDR2 SYDVKM come from the germline V gene. The CDR3 nucleotides read TGTGCCAGCAGTTTGGGCCAGTTGGATGGCTACACCTTC. Protein: CASSLGQLDGYTF.

This clone appeared many times. The chain has TRBV7-9 and TRBJ1-2; D is perhaps TRBD1 (6 bases). CDR1 and CDR2 from the germline V gene are SEHNR and FQNEAQ (reference sequence). The V and J ends lost 6 bases and 14 bases respectively, with 19 bases between them. CDR3 length equals 12 residues. CDR3 in DNA: TGTGCCAGCAGTACCGATCAGGGGAGGCGGACCTTC. It is translated as CASSTDQGRRTF.

The chain carries TRBV28 and TRBJ2-1; D remains ambiguous. The CDR3 sequence is 14 residues long. Germline-derived CDR1 and CDR2 are MDHEN and SYDVKM. Trimming took 8 bases from V and 8 from J, leaving 19 bases between them. The chain's CDR3 is CASCPPAPRDEQFF. CDR3 nucleotide sequence: TGTGCCAGCTGCCCCCCCGCCCCAAGAGATGAGCAGTTCTTC.

CDR3 loop: CASSRQGNIGQPQHF. In nucleotides, the CDR3 is TGTGCCAGCTCACGACAGGGCAACATCGGCCAGCCCCAGCATTTT. V is TRBV18 and J is TRBJ1-5; TRBD1 matches 7 bases. Germline assignment: CDR1 KGHSH and CDR2 LQKENI. The J segment lost 7 bases and the V segment lost 4 bases, leaving 10 bases of the junction unmatched. CDR3 length: 15 residues.